Listed below are T cell receptor beta chains from one sample, sequenced in a study of molecular identifiers for immune sequencing clone quantification. TCRdb reprocessed the PCR reads with MiXCR, giving one entry per CDR3 protein. Here the sample spans around 460,000 distinct CDR3 sequences, about a fifth being singletons. The sample consisted of naive CD8+ T cells from blood, with Jurkat cell RNA spiked in. These receptor sequences come from a human donor in good health. Some libraries in this study had Jurkat cell RNA spiked in. CDR3s include the opening cysteine and the closing phenylalanine or tryptophan. D genes are given only for firm matches. Expanded clones are given a class, and other clones once, few, many or no size at all.

J gene | clone size | V gene | D gene | CDR3 protein | CDR3 DNA
TRBJ2-7 | many | TRBV12-3/TRBV12-4 | TRBD2 | CASSPLAGGYEQYF | TGTGCCAGCAGCCCACTAGCGGGAGGCTACGAGCAGTACTTC
TRBJ2-1 | NA | TRBV29-1 | NA | CSVALGSYNEQFF | TGCAGCGTTGCCCTGGGGAGTTACAATGAGCAGTTCTTC
TRBJ2-7 | many | TRBV4-3 | NA | CASSQESARGAIEQYF | TGCGCCAGCAGCCAAGAATCGGCCAGGGGTGCGATCGAGCAGTACTTC
TRBJ2-1 | few | TRBV7-9 | NA | CASSLVHRSNEQFF | TGTGCCAGCAGCTTAGTCCACCGGTCCAATGAGCAGTTCTTC
TRBJ1-1 | many | TRBV27 | NA | CASSFGGWGEAFF | TGTGCCAGCAGTTTCGGGGGGTGGGGTGAAGCTTTCTTT
TRBJ2-2 | many | TRBV5-1 | TRBD1 | CASSLAQGDTLNTGELFF | TGCGCCAGCAGCTTGGCCCAGGGGGATACACTGAACACCGGGGAGCTGTTTTTT
TRBJ2-5 | few | TRBV19 | NA | CASSILGGEETQYF | TGTGCCAGTAGTATACTGGGCGGGGAAGAGACCCAGTACTTC
TRBJ1-6 | NA | TRBV6-5 | NA | CAGSLFENYNSPLHF | TGTGCCGGCAGTTTGTTCGAAAATTATAATTCACCCCTCCACTTT
TRBJ1-6 | many | TRBV12-3/TRBV12-4 | NA | CASSLGVTSPLHF | TGTGCCAGCAGTTTGGGGGTGACTTCACCCCTCCACTTT
TRBJ2-3 | few | TRBV9 | NA | CASSRPGERRSTDTQYF | TGTGCCAGCAGCCGGCCTGGCGAGCGGAGGAGCACAGATACGCAGTATTTT
TRBJ1-1 | few | TRBV28 | NA | CASRGGLEAEAFF | TGTGCCAGCAGGGGGGGGTTAGAGGCTGAAGCTTTCTTT